Below are 27 T cell receptor beta chains sequenced from a single sample in a study of shared clonotypes between healthy human individuals. TCRdb keeps only in-frame clones here, not all; method: immunoSEQ multiplex PCR. Among around 2.1 million clones listed, about 92% were seen once. CD45RO-negative cells were positively selected for CCR7, leaving out terminally differentiated effector memory CD45RA+ cells. Sequences were obtained from naive CD8+ T cells from PBMCs. Receptors were obtained from a man aged 18 to 29 in good health. Some clones in this sample may be carry-over from other donors' samples.

This sequence joins TRBV11-2 and TRBJ2-7; tentatively, D is TRBD2 (7 bases). Germline loops: CDR1 SGHAT, CDR2 FQNNGV. The CDR3 has 13 residues. The ends were cut back, 4 bases at V and 7 bases at J, with 14 bases in the middle. CDR3 loop: CASSSPGGGEQYF. CDR3 coding DNA: TGTGCCAGCAGCTCCCCGGGGGGCGGTGAGCAGTACTTC.

The chain is built from TRBV7-3 and TRBJ2-2; D might be TRBD1 (5 bases). The CDR3 consists of 13 residues. Trimming shortened V by 4 bases and J by 6 bases, and 9 bases separated the two germline ends. Germline-derived CDR1 and CDR2 are SGHTA and FQGTGA. This CDR3 reads CASSSSGSGELFF. CDR3 nucleotide sequence: TGTGCCAGCAGCTCATCAGGGTCCGGGGAGCTGTTTTTT.

The rearrangement links TRBV29-1 to TRBJ2-1; 8 bases are a match to TRBD2. V lost 5 bases, J lost 3 bases, and 6 bases stayed unmatched. Germline CDR1 reads SQVTM; CDR2 reads ANQGSEA. The CDR3 runs to 14 residues. The CDR3 region is CSVPRLAHYNEQFF. CDR3 nucleotides: TGCAGCGTTCCTAGACTAGCGCACTACAATGAGCAGTTCTTC.

V and J are TRBV6-1 and TRBJ1-3; D gene unclear. This CDR3 has 14 residues. The ends were cut back, 3 bases at V and 2 bases at J, with 8 bases in the middle. Germline-derived CDR1 and CDR2 are MNHNS and SASEGT. The CDR3 is CASSDGVTGNTIYF. As DNA, the CDR3 is TGTGCCAGCAGTGACGGGGTGACTGGAAACACCATATATTTT.

The V gene is TRBV14, the J gene TRBJ2-7, with 8 bases lining up with TRBD1. This CDR3 spans 13 amino acids. From germline, CDR1 is SGHDN and CDR2 FVKESK. Trimming took 4 bases from V and 5 from J; bases not matched to a gene: 4. The CDR3 sequence is CASSPYRGNEQYF. CDR3 nucleotide sequence: TGTGCCAGCAGCCCCTACAGGGGGAACGAGCAGTACTTC.

The genes are TRBV10-3 and TRBJ2-7; 8 nucleotides line up with TRBD2. J gave up 4 bases and V 2 bases, and 7 bases lay outside the gene matches. The CDR3 is made up of 15 amino acids. Germline V CDR1 and CDR2: ENHRY, SYGVKD. The CDR3 loop reads CAISERSGSRYEQYF. In DNA, the CDR3 is TGTGCCATCAGTGAGCGGAGCGGGAGTAGGTACGAGCAGTACTTC.

On this clone itself: Other DNA sequences in this specimen translate into the identical CDR3. V gene TRBV11-2 combines with J gene TRBJ2-7; D is undetermined. V shed 3 bases and J shed 3 bases, with 9 bases lying between them. The CDR3 has 13 amino acids. Germline assignment: CDR1 SGHAT and CDR2 FQNNGV. The CDR3 loop is CASSFGRSYEQYF. The CDR3 nucleotides read TGTGCCAGCAGCTTTGGCCGGAGCTACGAGCAGTACTTC.

This clone has only one observation. The J gene is TRBJ1-3, the V gene TRBV7-2; no firm D call. Per germline, CDR1 SGHTA and CDR2 FQGNSA. V was clipped by 3 bases and J by 0 bases, with 9 bases between them. The CDR3 loop spans 15 amino acids. This CDR3 reads CASSFDGRSGNTIYF. DNA for the CDR3: TGTGCCAGCAGCTTTGACGGCCGCTCTGGAAACACCATATATTTT.

The V gene is TRBV5-5, the J gene TRBJ2-1, with unresolved D. This CDR3 comprises 16 residues. Trimming took off 1 base at V and 0 bases at J, with 11 bases between the two ends. Germline-derived CDR1 and CDR2 are SGHKS and YYEKEE (reference sequence). CDR3 residues: CASSLYGAVSYNEQFF. The CDR3 nucleotides are TGTGCCAGCAGCTTGTACGGCGCGGTCTCCTACAATGAGCAGTTCTTC.

The gene calls are TRBV6-6 and TRBJ1-5; tentative D call: TRBD1 (5 bases). The length of the CDR3 is 16 residues. Germline V gives CDR1 MNHNY, CDR2 SVGAGI (reference sequence). Between the trimmed V and J ends, which lost 0 bases and 9 bases, there was a span of 18 bases. CDR3 residues: CASSYSLWGRGTPQHF. The CDR3 nucleotides read TGTGCCAGCAGTTACTCGCTGTGGGGCCGTGGTACGCCCCAGCATTTT.

Notes on this clone: This specimen includes other DNA sequences encoding the same CDR3. V usage is TRBV10-3 and J usage is TRBJ2-1; TRBD2 is a possible D gene (5 bases). Germline CDR1 reads ENHRY; CDR2 reads SYGVKD. CDR3 length equals 16 residues. Trimming took off 0 bases at V and 0 bases at J, with 9 bases between the two ends. CDR3 sequence (DNA): TGTGCCATCAGTGAGTCTGAGGGAAGCTCCTACAATGAGCAGTTCTTC. Translated: CAISESEGSSYNEQFF.

This clone was detected only once. This chain joins TRBV27 and TRBJ2-7; 9 nucleotides agree with TRBD1. Looked up from germline, CDR1 is MNHEY and CDR2 is SMNVEV (reference sequence). With V trimmed by 6 bases and J by 3 bases, 9 bases remained unmatched. This CDR3 comprises 15 residues. The CDR3 region is CASRPRGTGFYEQYF. The CDR3 coding sequence is TGTGCCAGCAGACCTAGGGGGACAGGGTTCTACGAGCAGTACTTC.

The V gene is TRBV11-3, the J gene TRBJ2-3; TRBD1 or TRBD2 may be the D gene (5 bases each). Germline V lookup: CDR1 SGHNT, CDR2 YENEEA. CDR3 size: 14 residues. Trimming removed 4 bases from V and 6 bases from J, with 14 bases in between. The CDR3 sequence is CASSYRDRKDTQYF. As DNA, the CDR3 is TGTGCCAGCAGCTACCGGGACCGCAAGGATACGCAGTATTTT.

This clone was detected once. This chain uses TRBV4-1 with TRBJ1-2; 7 bases are a match to TRBD1. This CDR3 spans 15 amino acids. V gave up 1 base and J gave up 7 bases; unmatched junction bases: 9. CDR1 and CDR2 (germline): MGHRA, YSYEKL. The CDR3 protein is CASSQASTGLGGYTF. The DNA for the CDR3 is TGCGCCAGCAGCCAAGCCTCGACAGGGCTAGGTGGCTACACCTTC.

The chain has TRBV11-2 and TRBJ2-1; D assignment may be TRBD1 or TRBD2 (6 bases each). The germline gives CDR1 SGHAT, CDR2 FQNNGV. This CDR3 is built from 15 residues. V was shortened by 5 bases and J by 6 bases, with 17 bases between the two germline ends. In nucleotides, the CDR3 is TGTGCCAGCAGCCATAGGGGGGACTCTTCCAATGAGCAGTTCTTC. It codes for CASSHRGDSSNEQFF.

The V gene is TRBV7-3, the J gene TRBJ1-2; TRBD1 agrees at 7 bases. V lost 5 bases and J lost 2; bases outside the gene matches: 8. Germline lookup yields CDR1 SGHTA and CDR2 FQGTGA. The CDR3 extends over 15 amino acids. DNA for the CDR3: TGTGCCAGCAGCCCTGTAGGGGGACAGAACTATGGCTACACCTTC. This translates into CASSPVGGQNYGYTF.

The V call is TRBV4-2, the J call TRBJ2-1, with D tentatively TRBD1 or TRBD2 (5 bases each). Trimming shortened V by 2 bases and J by 3 bases, and 14 bases separated the two germline ends. The CDR3 extends over 16 amino acids. Germline V lookup: CDR1 LGHNA, CDR2 YNFKEQ. CDR3 coding DNA: TGTGCCAGCAGCCAATTGGGGGAGAGTGACTACAATGAGCAGTTCTTC. Translating gives CASSQLGESDYNEQFF.

The chain joins TRBV6-5 to TRBJ2-7; the match to TRBD1 covers 9 bases. Germline CDR1 and CDR2: MNHEY and SVGAGI. V was clipped by 2 bases and J by 3 bases; unmatched bases: 5. The CDR3 has 15 residues. DNA of the CDR3: TGTGCCAGCAGTTACCGGACAGGGGACCTCTACGAGCAGTACTTC. Translation gives CASSYRTGDLYEQYF.

In the case of this clone: The sample carries other DNA sequences with the same CDR3. The chain joins TRBV11-3 to TRBJ1-1; perhaps TRBD1 as D (5 bases). Germline lookup yields CDR1 SGHNT and CDR2 YENEEA. This CDR3 region has 13 residues. Trimming shortened V by 5 bases and J by 1 base, and 8 bases separated the two germline ends. CDR3 loop: CASSPGGNTEAFF. The CDR3 bases are TGTGCCAGCAGCCCCGGGGGGAACACTGAAGCTTTCTTT.

J is TRBJ2-1 and V is TRBV28; D not certain. CDR1 is MDHEN, CDR2 SYDVKM, per germline. Deletions cut 5 bases from V and 1 base from J, with 12 bases between. CDR3 length: 15 residues. CDR3 sequence: CASSPRVRSYNEQFF. Here the CDR3 DNA reads TGTGCCAGCAGTCCCCGCGTGCGGTCCTACAATGAGCAGTTCTTC. The full variable domain, with the rest looked up from reference TRBV28 and TRBJ2-1, is DVKVTQSSRYLVKRTGEKVFLECVQDMDHENMFWYRQDPGLGLRLIYFSYDVKMKEKGDIPEGYSVSREKKERFSLILESASTNQTSMYLCASSPRVRSYNEQFFGPGTRLTVL.

This clone was seen more than once but under ten times. The rearrangement joins TRBV7-9 to TRBJ1-2, with TRBD1 as a possible D gene (5 bases). Germline V gives CDR1 SEHNR, CDR2 FQNEAQ (reference sequence). This CDR3 comprises 15 residues. V shed 2 bases and J shed 3 bases, with 13 bases lying between them. This chain's CDR3 is CASSLSGRQDYGYTF. The CDR3 DNA sequence: TGTGCCAGCAGCTTATCAGGGCGTCAGGACTATGGCTACACCTTC.

The chain couples TRBV25-1 to TRBJ2-2; the D is unclear. The CDR3 is 16 amino acids. V lost 2 bases to trimming and J lost 1 base, with 11 bases between them. In germline, CDR1 is MGHDK, CDR2 SYGVNS. The DNA for the CDR3 is TGTGCCAGCAGTGAACTTTCGGTGGGGAACACCGGGGAGCTGTTTTTT. This sequence encodes CASSELSVGNTGELFF.

The V gene is TRBV7-9, the J gene TRBJ2-7; D remains ambiguous. Germline CDR1 and CDR2: SEHNR and FQNEAQ (reference sequence). The CDR3 consists of 13 residues. Trimming stripped 3 bases from V and 5 bases from J, with 11 bases between. This chain's CDR3 is CASSFAVKDEQYF. In DNA form, the CDR3 reads TGTGCCAGCAGCTTCGCGGTTAAGGACGAGCAGTACTTC. Using reference TRBV7-9 and TRBJ2-7 for the parts outside the CDR3, the full variable domain is DTGVSQNPRHKITKRGQNVTFRCDPISEHNRLYWYRQTLGQGPEFLTYFQNEAQLEKSRLLSDRFSAERPKGSFSTLEIQRTEQGDSAMYLCASSFAVKDEQYFGPGTRLTVT.

The V and J genes are TRBV5-6 and TRBJ1-3; 7 bases agree with TRBD1. The germline V gene encodes CDR1 SGHDT and CDR2 YYEEEE. V was pared by 0 bases and J by 0 bases, with 6 bases of the junction left unmatched. CDR3 length: 17 amino acids. The DNA of the CDR3 is TGTGCCAGCAGCTTGGGGAGGGGACAGTCCTCTGGAAACACCATATATTTT. This codes for CASSLGRGQSSGNTIYF.

The chain has TRBV14 and TRBJ1-1, with 7 bases matching TRBD1. The germline V gene has CDR1 SGHDN and CDR2 FVKESK. The length of the CDR3 is 13 residues. Unmatched junction bases numbered 6, after V lost 4 bases and J lost 7 bases. CDR3 in amino acids: CASSLRTGYEAFF. DNA for the CDR3: TGTGCCAGCAGCCTGAGGACAGGATATGAAGCTTTCTTT.

The chain couples TRBV5-4 to TRBJ2-2; D might be TRBD2 (6 bases). V dropped 4 bases and J dropped 5 bases, with 15 bases sitting between them. The germline V gene encodes CDR1 SGHNT and CDR2 YYREEE (reference sequence). CDR3 size: 15 residues. The CDR3 coding sequence is TGTGCCAGCAGCCACACACCTCTAGCGACCGGGGAGCTGTTTTTT. As protein: CASSHTPLATGELFF.

As regards this clone: Relative to the germline gene, one junction end is altered; a read error may explain this. The chain employs TRBV15 and TRBJ2-7, with 8 bases lining up with TRBD2. CDR3 size: 15 residues. The V gene's germline CDR1 is LNHNV and CDR2 YYDKDF (reference sequence). CDR3 amino acids: CATSSEGGLVNEQYF. The CDR3 coding sequence is TGTGCCACGAGCAGCGAGGGGGGACTAGTCAACGAGCAGTACTTC.